These 5 T cell receptor beta chains originate from one sample sequenced in a study of graft-versus-host responses after intestinal transplantation. CFSE-labeled responder cells (roughly 200,000) were plated with roughly 200,000 irradiated, violet-dye-labeled stimulator cells. Libraries were prepared by immunoSEQ multiplex PCR; TCRdb keeps only in-frame clonotypes and omits some of them. Among 1,700 or so clones, around 38% were seen once, and the ten largest hold about 9.4%. The sequenced sample was alloreactive CD8+ T cells from a mixed lymphocyte reaction culture, obtained before transplantation. Sample subset: CFSE-low proliferating T cells sorted from roughly six-day pre-transplant mixed lymphocyte reaction (GvH or HvG direction). The receptor source for this set is a human patient who was an organ donor for intestinal transplantation.

This clone ranks as large. The chain recombines TRBV9 with TRBJ2-1; D may be TRBD1 or TRBD2 (5 bases each). The germline V gene encodes CDR1 SGDLS and CDR2 YYNGEE. This CDR3 has 17 amino acids. V gave up 1 base and J gave up 2 bases, with 16 bases separating them. CDR3: CASSVLEFLGPYNEQFF. The CDR3 region has the DNA TGTGCCAGCAGCGTACTGGAGTTCTTGGGACCCTACAATGAGCAGTTCTTC.

This clone is large within its sample. V and J are TRBV4-1 and TRBJ1-4, with D possibly being TRBD1 (6 bases). This CDR3 comprises 15 residues. Germline V gives CDR1 MGHRA, CDR2 YSYEKL. Trimming cost V 5 bases and J 6 bases, with 16 bases left between them. This CDR3 is CASSLQGRGDEKLFF. CDR3 in DNA: TGCGCCAGCAGCTTACAGGGTCGGGGTGATGAAAAACTGTTTTTT.

The chain is built from TRBV5-1 and TRBJ1-1; D is perhaps TRBD1 (5 bases). V shed 3 bases and J shed 1 base, with 7 bases lying between them. The CDR3 runs to 13 residues. Germline lookup yields CDR1 SGHRS and CDR2 YFSETQ. The CDR3 reads CASSSGTNTEAFF. CDR3 in DNA: TGCGCCAGCAGCTCCGGGACGAACACTGAAGCTTTCTTT.

The V gene is TRBV7-2, the J gene TRBJ1-2, with 7 bases fitting TRBD1. Germline values: CDR1 SGHTA, CDR2 FQGNSA. The V gene end was trimmed by 4 bases and the J gene end by 1 base; junction bases not matched to a gene: 6. The CDR3 is 15 amino acids. CDR3 in amino acids: CASSSMPGGNYGYTF. The CDR3 nucleotides are TGTGCCAGCAGCTCTATGCCAGGGGGTAACTATGGCTACACCTTC.

There are a few counts of this clone. This chain uses TRBV30 with TRBJ1-1; unclear D gene. From germline, CDR1 is GTSNPN and CDR2 SVGIG (reference sequence). CDR3 length equals 11 residues. The ends were cut back, 8 bases at V and 4 bases at J, with 11 bases in the middle. CDR3 sequence (DNA): TGTGCCGTACGGGGTAGCACTGAAGCTTTCTTT. Its protein product is CAVRGSTEAFF.